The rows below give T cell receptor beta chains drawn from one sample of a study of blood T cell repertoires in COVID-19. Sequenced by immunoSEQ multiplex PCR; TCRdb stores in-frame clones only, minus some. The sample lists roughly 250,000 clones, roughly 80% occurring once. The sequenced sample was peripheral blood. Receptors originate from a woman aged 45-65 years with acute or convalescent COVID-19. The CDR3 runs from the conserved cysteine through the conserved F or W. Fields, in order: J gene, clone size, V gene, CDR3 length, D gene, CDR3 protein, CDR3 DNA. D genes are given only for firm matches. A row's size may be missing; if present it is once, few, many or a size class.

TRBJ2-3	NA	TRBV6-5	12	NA	CASRRTADTQYF	TGTGCCAGCAGGCGGACAGCTGATACGCAGTATTTT
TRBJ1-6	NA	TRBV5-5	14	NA	CASRPDGDNSPLHF	TGTGCCAGCAGGCCGGACGGGGATAATTCACCCCTCCACTTT
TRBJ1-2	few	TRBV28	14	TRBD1	CASSDRGNFYGYTF	TGTGCCAGCAGTGACAGGGGCAACTTCTATGGCTACACCTTC
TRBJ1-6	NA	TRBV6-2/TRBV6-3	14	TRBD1	CASRPDRANSPLHF	TGTGCCAGCAGACCTGACAGGGCAAATTCACCCCTCCACTTT
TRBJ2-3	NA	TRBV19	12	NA	CASSDQGTTQYF	TGTGCCAGTAGTGATCAGGGTACTACGCAGTATTTT
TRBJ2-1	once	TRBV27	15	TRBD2	CASSQSAGGYNEQFF	TGTGCCAGCAGCCAATCAGCGGGAGGGTACAATGAGCAGTTCTTC
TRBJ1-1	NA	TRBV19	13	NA	CASSRTATTEAFF	TGTGCCAGTAGTAGGACAGCAACCACTGAAGCTTTCTTT
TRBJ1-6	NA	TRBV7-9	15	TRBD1	CASSLSGGAETPLHF	TGTGCCAGCAGCTTATCAGGGGGCGCGGAGACACCCCTCCACTTT
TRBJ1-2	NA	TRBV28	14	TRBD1	CASGRTGANYGYTF	TGTGCCAGCGGACGGACAGGAGCTAACTATGGCTACACCTTC
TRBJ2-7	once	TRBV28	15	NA	CASRGTGLAGVSEYF	TGTGCCAGCAGGGGGACAGGTCTGGCGGGAGTCTCTGAATACTTC
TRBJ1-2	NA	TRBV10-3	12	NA	CAITTGGYGYTF	TGTGCCATCACGACGGGGGGGTATGGCTACACCTTC
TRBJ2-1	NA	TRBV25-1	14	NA	CASSDHGGYNEQFF	TGTGCCAGCAGTGACCACGGGGGTTACAATGAGCAGTTCTTC
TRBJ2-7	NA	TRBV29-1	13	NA	CSAGDNLSYEQYF	TGCAGCGCCGGGGATAACCTCTCCTACGAGCAGTACTTC
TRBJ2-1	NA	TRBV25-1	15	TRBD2	CASSDPSGSYNEQFF	TGTGCCAGCAGTGATCCTAGCGGGAGCTACAATGAGCAGTTCTTC
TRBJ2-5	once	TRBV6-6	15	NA	CASSYGARLGETQYF	TGTGCCAGCAGTTACGGGGCACGGCTAGGAGAGACCCAGTACTTC
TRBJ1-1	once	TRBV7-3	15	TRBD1	CASSLRQGDSTEAFF	TGTGCCAGCAGCTTACGACAGGGGGATAGCACTGAAGCTTTCTTT
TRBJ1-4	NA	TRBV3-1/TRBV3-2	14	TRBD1	CASSIGQGVEKLFF	TGTGCCAGCAGCATTGGACAGGGCGTTGAAAAACTGTTTTTT
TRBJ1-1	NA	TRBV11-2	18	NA	CASSRPSRGPGGGTEAFF	TGTGCCAGCAGCCGCCCCTCGCGGGGGCCCGGAGGGGGCACTGAAGCTTTCTTT
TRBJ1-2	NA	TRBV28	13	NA	CASSLSFSYGYTF	TGTGCCAGCAGTTTATCTTTTTCCTATGGCTACACCTTC
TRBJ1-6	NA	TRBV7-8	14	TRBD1	CATRSTGESSPLHF	TGTGCCACCCGTTCGACAGGGGAGAGTTCACCCCTCCACTTT
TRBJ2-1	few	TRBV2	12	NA	CASGQEGNEQFF	TGTGCCAGCGGACAGGAGGGCAATGAGCAGTTCTTC
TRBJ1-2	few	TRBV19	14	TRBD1	CASSARDRRHGYTF	TGTGCCAGTAGTGCCCGGGACAGGAGGCATGGCTACACCTTC
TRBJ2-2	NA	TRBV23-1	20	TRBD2	CASSPPFSPPPSGSSGELFF	TGCGCCAGCAGTCCCCCGTTCTCCCCCCCGCCTAGCGGGAGCTCCGGGGAGCTGTTTTTT
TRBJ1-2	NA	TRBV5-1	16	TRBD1	CASSLRTGAMGYGYTF	TGCGCCAGCAGCTTGAGGACAGGGGCCATGGGCTATGGCTACACCTTC
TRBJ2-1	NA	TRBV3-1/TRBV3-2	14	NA	CASSRGDYMNEQFF	TGTGCCAGCAGCCGGGGGGATTATATGAATGAGCAGTTCTTC
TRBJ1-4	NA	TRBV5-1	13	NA	CASSLFVREKLFF	TGCGCCAGCAGCTTGTTTGTGCGTGAAAAACTGTTTTTT
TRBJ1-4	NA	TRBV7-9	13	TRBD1	CASVGTGYEKLFF	TGTGCCAGCGTCGGGACAGGGTACGAAAAACTGTTTTTT
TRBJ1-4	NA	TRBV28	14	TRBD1	CASSSTGGHEKLFF	TGTGCCAGCAGTTCGACAGGGGGCCATGAAAAACTGTTTTTT
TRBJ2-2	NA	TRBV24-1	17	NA	CATSDWNGQGSTGELFF	TGTGCCACCAGTGATTGGAATGGGCAGGGGAGCACCGGGGAGCTGTTTTTT
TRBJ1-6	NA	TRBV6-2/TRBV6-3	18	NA	CASSYEISLGTSTSPLHF	TGTGCCAGCAGTTACGAAATAAGCCTCGGGACTTCGACGTCACCCCTCCACTTT
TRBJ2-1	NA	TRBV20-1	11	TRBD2	CSARSGTRRFF	TGCAGTGCTAGAAGCGGGACTAGGCGTTTCTTC
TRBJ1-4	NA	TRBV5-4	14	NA	CASSLYQGAEKLFF	TGTGCCAGCAGCTTGTATCAGGGTGCGGAAAAACTGTTTTTT
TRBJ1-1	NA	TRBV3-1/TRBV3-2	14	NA	CASSQAGFNTEAFF	TGTGCCAGCAGCCAAGCAGGGTTTAACACTGAAGCTTTCTTT
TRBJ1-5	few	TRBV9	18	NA	CASSVGEGQWYSNQPQHF	TGTGCCAGCAGCGTAGGGGAGGGTCAGTGGTATAGCAATCAGCCCCAGCATTTT
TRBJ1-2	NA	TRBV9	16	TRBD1	CASSVGGQGLAGGYTF	TGTGCCAGCAGCGTAGGCGGACAGGGGTTGGCGGGTGGCTACACCTTC
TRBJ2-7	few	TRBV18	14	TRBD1	CASSMGTGSYEQYF	TGTGCCAGCTCTATGGGGACAGGGAGCTACGAGCAGTACTTC
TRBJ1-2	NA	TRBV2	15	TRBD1	CASSERTGGAYGYTF	TGTGCCAGCAGTGAAAGGACAGGGGGGGCCTATGGCTACACCTTC
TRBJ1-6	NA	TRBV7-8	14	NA	CASSLTGDNSPLHF	TGTGCCAGCAGCTTGACAGGAGATAATTCACCCCTCCACTTT
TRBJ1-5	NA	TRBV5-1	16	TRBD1	CASSLGQGNGNQPQHF	TGCGCCAGCAGCTTGGGACAGGGGAACGGCAATCAGCCCCAGCATTTT
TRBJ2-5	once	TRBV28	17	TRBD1	CASSSPRDRGTGETQYF	TGTGCCAGCAGCTCACCCCGGGACAGGGGAACTGGGGAGACCCAGTACTTC
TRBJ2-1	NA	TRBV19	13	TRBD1	CASSFDRGNEQFF	TGTGCCAGTAGTTTTGACAGGGGCAATGAGCAGTTCTTC
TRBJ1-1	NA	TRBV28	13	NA	CASSLATNTEAFF	TGTGCCAGCAGTTTGGCGACAAACACTGAAGCTTTCTTT
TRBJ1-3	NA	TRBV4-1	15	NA	CASSQDWQTGNTIYF	TGCGCCAGCAGCCAAGATTGGCAAACTGGAAACACCATATATTTT
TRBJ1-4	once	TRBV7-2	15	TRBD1	CASSETGGDNEKLFF	TGTGCCAGCAGCGAAACAGGGGGCGATAATGAAAAACTGTTTTTT
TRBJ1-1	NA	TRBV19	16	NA	CASSMPAGTGNTEAFF	TGTGCCAGTAGTATGCCTGCGGGGACTGGGAACACTGAAGCTTTCTTT
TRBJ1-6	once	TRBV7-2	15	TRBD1	CASSIDRGNIVTLHF	TGTGCCAGCAGCATTGACAGGGGAAACATTGTAACCCTCCACTTT
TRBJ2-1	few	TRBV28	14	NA	CASSLGGGHNEQFF	TGTGCCAGCAGTTTAGGTGGCGGCCACAATGAGCAGTTCTTC
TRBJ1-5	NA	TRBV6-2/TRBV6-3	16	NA	CASSYHSGRGVQPQHF	TGTGCCAGCAGTTACCATTCGGGCCGGGGGGTACAGCCCCAGCATTTT
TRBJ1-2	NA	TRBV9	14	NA	CASTESGTNYGYTF	TGTGCCAGCACCGAATCCGGGACTAACTATGGCTACACCTTC
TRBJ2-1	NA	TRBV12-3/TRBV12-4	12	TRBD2	CASSLTSGEQFF	TGTGCCAGCAGTTTGACTAGCGGTGAGCAGTTCTTC
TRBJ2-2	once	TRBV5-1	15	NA	CASSLDRVRAGELFF	TGCGCCAGCAGCTTGGACAGGGTTAGGGCCGGGGAGCTGTTTTTT
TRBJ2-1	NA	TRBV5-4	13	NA	CASSFRGEDEQFF	TGTGCCAGCAGCTTTCGGGGTGAAGATGAGCAGTTCTTC
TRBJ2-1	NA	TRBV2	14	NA	CASSLEGWDNEQFF	TGTGCCAGCAGCCTCGAGGGTTGGGACAATGAGCAGTTCTTC